This TCR beta chain comes out of a study of cytomegalovirus exposure and HLA in healthy donors. PCR used 60 Vbeta primers and 13 Jbeta primers. Here immunoSEQ multiplex PCR was the method, and the copy in TCRdb shows in-frame clones only, minus some. The sample data list 100,000 to 150,000 clones. The study, taken as a whole, reports: Among the most significant clusters, several appeared linked to common viral pathogens in a later analysis. Later findings reportedly placed an Asian-associated ancestry cluster below the approximately 670-donor mean for N-insertions. Later genetic work tied a missense DCLRE1C variant to beta-chain V and J trimming.

As regards this clone: No antigen is known for it.

V was pared by 7 bases and J by 1 base, with 7 bases between. This CDR3 spans 12 amino acids. CDR1 and CDR2 (germline): SNHLY, FYNNEI. Sequenced: PBMCs. This rearrangement joins TRBV2 to TRBJ1-1; D call uncertain. The receptor was isolated from a man younger than 30 in good health and CMV-seronegative. The CDR3 protein is CASKLPNTEAFF. The DNA of the CDR3 is TGTGCCAGCAAGCTCCCGAACACTGAAGCTTTCTTT.